The 28 T cell receptor beta chains below were found in one sample sequenced in a study of T cell responses to AZD1222 COVID-19 vaccine. TCRdb's copy holds only in-frame clones and misses some; the assay was immunoSEQ multiplex PCR. The table has some 150,000 clones, around 89% seen once. The specimen was peripheral blood, collected on day 0 of AZD1222 vaccination. The source of these receptors is an adult in good health.

The chain employs TRBV2 and TRBJ1-1; D uncertain. The CDR3 length is 10 residues. Germline loops: CDR1 SNHLY, CDR2 FYNNEI. Trimming stripped 3 bases from V and 8 bases from J, with 4 bases between. Here the CDR3 reads CASSEWEAFF. CDR3 sequence (DNA): TGTGCCAGCAGTGAGTGGGAAGCTTTCTTT. Combining the CDR3 with reference TRBV2 and TRBJ1-1 gives the whole variable domain EPEVTQTPSHQVTQMGQEVILRCVPISNHLYFYWYRQILGQKVEFLVSFYNNEISEKSEIFDDQFSVERPDGSNFTLKIRSTKLEDSAMYFCASSEWEAFFGQGTRLTVV.

The genes are TRBV5-1 and TRBJ1-4, with D uncertain. V lost 3 bases and J 0 bases, leaving 6 bases between the germline ends. CDR3 length: 14 residues. Germline loops: CDR1 SGHRS, CDR2 YFSETQ. The CDR3 loop reads CASSSSATNEKLFF. The CDR3, as DNA: TGCGCCAGCAGCTCGTCTGCAACTAATGAAAAACTGTTTTTT.

This chain joins TRBV6-5 and TRBJ2-7; 8 nucleotides agree with TRBD2. Germline lookup yields CDR1 MNHEY and CDR2 SVGAGI. The CDR3 contains 14 residues. V shed 0 bases and J 6 bases; nucleotides not matched to a gene: 4. Here the CDR3 DNA reads TGTGCCAGCAGTTACTCCGGGACTAGGGCCGAGCAGTACTTC. Amino acids: CASSYSGTRAEQYF.

This clone was detected once. The chain uses TRBV15 and TRBJ1-2; D unclear. The CDR3 consists of 13 residues. The V gene lost 0 bases and the J gene lost 5 bases, with 7 bases spanning the gap. CDR1 and CDR2 from the germline V gene are LNHNV and YYDKDF (reference sequence). The DNA for the CDR3 is TGTGCCACCAGCAGAGAGGGCGCTTATGGCTACACCTTC. As protein: CATSREGAYGYTF.

This chain links TRBV24-1 with TRBJ2-1; tentatively, D is TRBD1 (5 bases). V was clipped by 8 bases and J by 10 bases, with 11 bases between them. Looked up from germline, CDR1 is KGHDR and CDR2 is SFDVKD. The CDR3 is made up of 11 amino acids. This CDR3 reads CATKRGSEQFF. The CDR3 DNA is TGTGCCACCAAAAGGGGCAGCGAGCAGTTCTTC.

The gene calls are TRBV7-6 and TRBJ2-1, with 7 bases that match TRBD1. The CDR3 extends over 15 amino acids. Germline V gene sequence: CDR1 SGHVS, CDR2 FNYEAQ. The J segment lost 5 bases and the V segment lost 1 base, leaving 5 bases of the junction unmatched. CDR3 sequence reads: CASSLVTGSHNEQFF. The DNA of the CDR3 is TGTGCCAGCAGCTTAGTGACAGGGAGTCACAATGAGCAGTTCTTC.

This rearrangement joins TRBV19 to TRBJ2-7; a weak D match, TRBD1 (5 bases). Trimming removed 5 bases at V and 3 bases at J, with 11 bases between. Per germline, CDR1 LNHDA and CDR2 SQIVND (reference sequence). CDR3 length: 13 residues. The DNA for the CDR3 is TGTGCCAGTAGTTACCAGGGCAACTACGAGCAGTACTTC. Amino acid sequence: CASSYQGNYEQYF. The entire variable domain, with the rest obtained from reference TRBV19 and TRBJ2-7, is as follows: DGGITQSPKYLFRKEGQNVTLSCEQNLNHDAMYWYRQDPGQGLRLIYYSQIVNDFQKGDIAEGYSVSREKKESFPLTVTSAQKNPTAFYLCASSYQGNYEQYFGPGTRLTVT.

This clone has a single count. The chain links TRBV19 to TRBJ1-1; 7 bases are shared with TRBD1. V trimming: 5 bases; J trimming: 5 bases; junction bases outside the gene matches: 8. The CDR3 runs 14 residues. Germline CDR1 LNHDA, CDR2 SQIVND (reference sequence). DNA of the CDR3: TGTGCCAGTAGTCAACAGGGGTCGGGGACTGAAGCTTTCTTT. It translates to CASSQQGSGTEAFF.

This clone was seen only a few times. The chain carries TRBV4-3 and TRBJ1-1, with 10 bases fitting TRBD1. This CDR3 is 15 amino acids long. The germline CDR1 and CDR2 sequences are LGHNA and YSLEER. The junction had 12 bases not matched to a gene; V was cut back by 9 bases and J by 5 bases. CDR3 residues: CASRDTGQGRTEAFF. The CDR3 nucleotides read TGCGCCAGTAGGGACACGGGACAGGGGAGGACTGAAGCTTTCTTT.

The chain is built from TRBV6-1 and TRBJ1-2; no clear D. V was shortened by 3 bases and J by 7 bases, with 3 bases between the two germline ends. Germline CDR1 and CDR2: MNHNS and SASEGT. The CDR3 is 10 residues long. As DNA, the CDR3 is TGTGCCAGCAGTGATCTTGGCTACACCTTC. Amino acids: CASSDLGYTF.

The chain carries TRBV6-6 and TRBJ2-7; 9 bases match TRBD1. The CDR3 spans 12 residues. CDR1 is MNHNY, CDR2 SVGAGI, per germline (reference sequence). The V segment lost 5 bases and the J segment 4 bases; nucleotides outside the gene matches: 0. CDR3 DNA sequence: TGTGCCAGCAGTGACAGGGGGTACGAGCAGTACTTC. It yields the protein CASSDRGYEQYF.

This chain connects TRBV4-1 to TRBJ1-2, with D perhaps TRBD1 (6 bases). The CDR3 runs to 15 residues. Germline V CDR1 and CDR2: MGHRA, YSYEKL. Trimming left V 5 bases short and J 0 bases short, with 13 bases between. The chain's CDR3 is CASSRGTLTNYGYTF. CDR3 nucleotides: TGCGCCAGCAGCAGGGGGACATTAACTAACTATGGCTACACCTTC.

V usage is TRBV18 and J usage is TRBJ1-2; maybe TRBD1 (6 bases). The ends were cut back, 3 bases at V and 5 bases at J, with 13 bases in the middle. Germline loops: CDR1 KGHSH, CDR2 LQKENI. This CDR3 comprises 14 residues. CDR3 DNA sequence: TGTGCCAGCTCACCTTACAGGGAGGAATATGGCTACACCTTC. Protein sequence: CASSPYREEYGYTF.

The chain uses TRBV7-2 and TRBJ1-1, with D possibly TRBD1 on 6 matching bases. Looked up from germline, CDR1 is SGHTA and CDR2 is FQGNSA. The CDR3 is made up of 14 amino acids. The V and J ends lost 6 bases and 3 bases respectively, with 14 bases between them. CDR3 loop: CASRVDRQYTEAFF. CDR3 bases: TGTGCCAGCAGGGTAGACAGGCAATACACTGAAGCTTTCTTT.

V is TRBV7-9 and J is TRBJ2-1; 12 nucleotides agree with TRBD2. Germline lookup yields CDR1 SEHNR and CDR2 FQNEAQ (reference sequence). The CDR3 sequence is 16 residues long. The V segment lost 0 bases and the J segment 8 bases; nucleotides outside the gene matches: 5. DNA for the CDR3: TGTGCCAGCAGCTTAGCGCGGCTAGCGGGAGGGCATGAGCAGTTCTTC. Translated, it gives CASSLARLAGGHEQFF.

This rearrangement joins TRBV18 to TRBJ2-7; D is perhaps TRBD2 (6 bases). V lost 0 bases to trimming and J lost 5 bases, with 11 bases between them. The CDR3 length is 14 residues. CDR1 is KGHSH, CDR2 LQKENI, per germline. Here the CDR3 reads CASSPPTGVNEQYF. The CDR3 nucleotides are TGTGCCAGCTCACCACCAACGGGAGTAAACGAGCAGTACTTC.

CDR3 nucleotide sequence: TGTGCCAGCTCCCCTGCGTTAGGGAGCACCCTTAATGAGCAGTTCTTC. This codes for CASSPALGSTLNEQFF. The V gene is TRBV18, the J gene TRBJ2-1, with D possibly being TRBD2 (5 bases). Germline V gives CDR1 KGHSH, CDR2 LQKENI. The CDR3 has 16 residues. V was cut by 6 bases and J by 7 bases, with 22 bases left in between.

The chain couples TRBV6-2 or TRBV6-3 to TRBJ2-2, with 10 bases aligning to TRBD2. This CDR3 region has 18 residues. V gave up 7 bases and J gave up 2 bases; unmatched junction bases: 13. CDR1 is MNHEY, CDR2 SVGEGT, per germline. CDR3 in DNA: TGTGCCAGCACCCCCTCGACCGGGACTAGCGACAACACCGGGGAGCTGTTTTTT. Translating it yields CASTPSTGTSDNTGELFF.

This rearrangement joins TRBV2 to TRBJ1-2, with D perhaps TRBD1 (5 bases). Germline V gene sequence: CDR1 SNHLY, CDR2 FYNNEI. The V gene lost 6 bases and the J gene lost 8 bases, with 16 bases spanning the gap. The CDR3 contains 13 residues. For the CDR3, the DNA is TGTGCCAGCAGAGTCGGGGCGGGGGACGGCTACACCTTC. It encodes CASRVGAGDGYTF.

The rearrangement uses TRBV28 and TRBJ1-5; no reliable D call. Germline V gene sequence: CDR1 MDHEN, CDR2 SYDVKM. Trimming stripped 5 bases from V and 8 bases from J, with 22 bases between. The CDR3 covers 16 residues. The CDR3 DNA reads as TGTGCCAGCAGTCTTGTGAATCTCGGGCTAAATGAGCCCCAGCATTTT. This encodes CASSLVNLGLNEPQHF.

The rearrangement uses TRBV6-5 and TRBJ2-2; TRBD2 is a possible D gene (6 bases). The CDR3 consists of 16 residues. Trimming cost V 3 bases and J 2 bases, with 13 bases left between them. Looked up from germline, CDR1 is MNHEY and CDR2 is SVGAGI. CDR3 sequence: CASSYESGANTGELFF. CDR3 DNA: TGTGCCAGCAGTTATGAGTCGGGAGCTAACACCGGGGAGCTGTTTTTT.

The chain uses TRBV2 and TRBJ1-1; unclear D gene. CDR1 and CDR2 (germline): SNHLY, FYNNEI. V shed 6 bases and J shed 0 bases, with 8 bases lying between them. The CDR3 spans 13 residues. CDR3 nucleotide sequence: TGTGCCAGCAGCTTAGTCCTGAACACTGAAGCTTTCTTT. Residues: CASSLVLNTEAFF.

The chain is built from TRBV14 and TRBJ2-7; D gene ambiguous. CDR1 is SGHDN, CDR2 FVKESK, per germline. There are 12 residues in the CDR3. Trimming shortened V by 2 bases and J by 3 bases, and 5 bases separated the two germline ends. The CDR3 region has the DNA TGTGCCAGCAGCCAACACTTCTACGAGCAGTACTTC. It encodes CASSQHFYEQYF.

This clone was observed a few times. The rearrangement joins TRBV5-1 to TRBJ1-3; TRBD1 matches at 10 bases. The CDR3 sequence is 16 residues long. The V and J ends lost 1 base and 2 bases, in that order; junction bases with no gene match: 3. Germline-derived CDR1 and CDR2 are SGHRS and YFSETQ. CDR3 sequence: CASSLPGTGAGNTIYF. CDR3 in DNA: TGCGCCAGCAGCTTGCCCGGGACAGGGGCTGGAAACACCATATATTTT.

The CDR3 nucleotides are TGTGCCAGCAGAGCGGGAGCGTTTGACACCGGGGAGCTGTTTTTT. It codes for CASRAGAFDTGELFF. The rearrangement uses TRBV28 and TRBJ2-2; TRBD2 matches at 8 bases. The CDR3 length is 15 residues. Per germline, CDR1 MDHEN and CDR2 SYDVKM. J gave up 3 bases and V 6 bases, and 6 bases lay outside the gene matches.

V is TRBV6-2 or TRBV6-3 and J is TRBJ2-7, with 8 bases fitting TRBD2. With V trimmed by 4 bases and J by 4 bases, 6 bases remained unmatched. This CDR3 region has 14 residues. Germline V gives CDR1 MNHEY, CDR2 SVGEGT. As DNA, the CDR3 is TGTGCCAGCAGTTCCTGGACTAGCCTGTACGAGCAGTACTTC. This encodes CASSSWTSLYEQYF.

The chain joins TRBV6-5 to TRBJ1-6, with no clear D. The CDR3 has 12 residues. Trimming left V 4 bases short and J 9 bases short, with 7 bases between. CDR1 and CDR2 from the germline V gene are MNHEY and SVGAGI. The CDR3 DNA follows: TGTGCCAGCAGTTCCCGCGCTTCACCCCTCCACTTT. Protein sequence: CASSSRASPLHF.

This chain joins TRBV6-2 or TRBV6-3 and TRBJ1-2; D not resolved. Trimming stripped 6 bases from V and 1 base from J, with 9 bases between. The germline V gene has CDR1 MNHEY and CDR2 SVGEGT. The CDR3 length is 13 residues. The CDR3 reads CASSRTGNYGYTF. The CDR3 DNA reads as TGTGCCAGCAGCCGGACGGGTAACTATGGCTACACCTTC.